The 18 T cell receptor beta chains below were found in one sample sequenced in a study of CD8+ T cells in alopecia areata. Treatment given: oral pan-JAK inhibitor, 5-10 mg twice daily. As the sequencing template, cDNA was produced by extracting RNA and reverse transcribing it. Profiled with immunoSEQ multiplex PCR; TCRdb holds only in-frame clones, not every one. The sample holds around 210,000 clones; 64% are singletons and the top ten take 4% to 5%. The sequenced sample was CD4+ T cells sorted from blood, obtained at week 4, from a patient treated with tofacitinib. These TCRs come from a human donor with alopecia areata.

The J gene is TRBJ2-5, the V gene TRBV30; the D is unclear. This CDR3 is 13 amino acids long. The V gene lost 2 bases and the J gene lost 4 bases, with 11 bases spanning the gap. The germline V gene encodes CDR1 GTSNPN and CDR2 SVGIG (reference sequence). CDR3 sequence: CAWSNQASETQYF. The CDR3 DNA reads as TGTGCCTGGAGTAACCAGGCGTCAGAGACCCAGTACTTC.

The gene calls are TRBV25-1 and TRBJ1-1; tentatively, D is TRBD1 (5 bases). Looked up from germline, CDR1 is MGHDK and CDR2 is SYGVNS. This CDR3 is 13 amino acids long. V lost 4 bases and J 4 bases, leaving 10 bases between the germline ends. CDR3 sequence reads: CASSGGGGTEAFF. The CDR3 nucleotides are TGTGCCAGCAGTGGAGGTGGGGGCACTGAAGCTTTCTTT.

This clone has a handful of counts. The genes are TRBV29-1 and TRBJ2-7; D unclear. V lost 6 bases and J 4 bases, leaving 7 bases between the germline ends. CDR3 length: 10 residues. The germline V gene has CDR1 SQVTM and CDR2 ANQGSEA. The CDR3 loop reads CSVFQYEQYF. The CDR3, as DNA: TGCAGCGTCTTCCAATACGAGCAGTACTTC.

This clone was observed once. V usage is TRBV2 and J usage is TRBJ1-5; 11 bases are shared with TRBD1. The CDR3 is made up of 12 amino acids. Looked up from germline, CDR1 is SNHLY and CDR2 is FYNNEI. With V trimmed by 8 bases and J by 6 bases, 0 bases remained unmatched. CDR3 coding DNA: TGTGCCAGCGGGACAGGGGGTCAGCCCCAGCATTTT. It specifies CASGTGGQPQHF. Variable domain in full (rest from reference TRBV2 and TRBJ1-5): EPEVTQTPSHQVTQMGQEVILRCVPISNHLYFYWYRQILGQKVEFLVSFYNNEISEKSEIFDDQFSVERPDGSNFTLKIRSTKLEDSAMYFCASGTGGQPQHFGDGTRLSIL.

This clone has a handful of counts. The chain links TRBV30 to TRBJ1-4; D call uncertain. Trimming removed 5 bases at V and 8 bases at J, with 12 bases between. Per germline, CDR1 GTSNPN and CDR2 SVGIG (reference sequence). The CDR3 length is 12 residues. CDR3 DNA sequence: TGTGCCTGGGCAGGTCCGGTGGAAAAACTGTTTTTT. Translated, it gives CAWAGPVEKLFF.

This clone was picked up a small number of times. The chain uses TRBV29-1 and TRBJ2-3; D is unresolved. The V gene lost 5 bases and the J gene lost 4 bases, with 16 bases spanning the gap. Looked up from germline, CDR1 is SQVTM and CDR2 is ANQGSEA. This CDR3 is built from 14 residues. DNA of the CDR3: TGCAGCGTTTTGGCCAGTTTATTTGCAGATACGCAGTATTTT. Its translation is CSVLASLFADTQYF.

The CDR3 DNA follows: TGTGCCAGTAGTACAGGGTACCAAGAGACCCAGTACTTC. It translates to CASSTGYQETQYF. The chain is built from TRBV19 and TRBJ2-5; the D gene is possibly TRBD1 (5 bases). From germline, CDR1 is LNHDA and CDR2 SQIVND (reference sequence). Trimming removed 4 bases at V and 0 bases at J, with 6 bases between. CDR3 size: 13 residues.

This clone occurred once. The CDR3 sequence is CAWSKGPAGYTF. In nucleotides, the CDR3 is TGTGCCTGGAGTAAAGGACCTGCCGGCTACACCTTC. The J gene is TRBJ1-2, the V gene TRBV30; D remains ambiguous. This CDR3 has 12 amino acids. Germline CDR1 is GTSNPN and CDR2 is SVGIG (reference sequence). V was cut by 2 bases and J by 8 bases, with 12 bases left in between.

The chain is built from TRBV2 and TRBJ1-2; perhaps TRBD1 as D (5 bases). CDR1 SNHLY and CDR2 FYNNEI come from the germline V gene. The CDR3 has 12 amino acids. V lost 8 bases, J lost 7 bases, and 14 bases lay in between. The CDR3 DNA reads as TGTGCCAGCGCGGGGGGTTCGGGTGGCTACACCTTC. This translates into CASAGGSGGYTF.

The rearrangement joins TRBV25-1 to TRBJ1-5; D gene unclear. The V end lost 1 base, the J end lost 9 bases, and 10 bases lay between the germline ends. CDR3 length equals 13 residues. Germline CDR1 is MGHDK and CDR2 is SYGVNS. CDR3 residues: CASSESLMGPQHF. Here the CDR3 DNA reads TGTGCCAGCAGTGAATCGCTTATGGGGCCCCAGCATTTT.

The CDR3 is CSVAWRGPTYGYTF. The CDR3 coding sequence is TGCAGCGTTGCTTGGAGGGGCCCTACTTATGGCTACACCTTC. The chain employs TRBV29-1 and TRBJ1-2, with D possibly TRBD1 on 5 matching bases. Per the germline V gene, CDR1 is SQVTM and CDR2 is ANQGSEA. The length of the CDR3 is 14 residues. Trimming shortened V by 4 bases and J by 5 bases, and 17 bases separated the two germline ends. The variable domain in full, with the rest retrieved from reference TRBV29-1 and TRBJ1-2, is SAVISQKPSRDICQRGTSLTIQCQVDSQVTMMFWYRQQPGQSLTLIATANQGSEATYESGFVIDKFPISRPNLTFSTLTVSNMSPEDSSIYLCSVAWRGPTYGYTFGSGTRLTVV.

This clone turned up a few times. The rearrangement links TRBV7-9 to TRBJ1-4; 9 bases are shared with TRBD1. Unmatched junction bases numbered 9, after V lost 5 bases and J lost 8 bases. The CDR3 length is 15 residues. In germline, CDR1 is SEHNR, CDR2 FQNEAQ (reference sequence). This CDR3 reads CASSLGDRVEEKLFF. As DNA, the CDR3 is TGTGCCAGCAGCCTAGGGGACAGGGTAGAAGAAAAACTGTTTTTT. Together with reference TRBV7-9 and TRBJ1-4, the CDR3 gives the full variable domain: DTGVSQNPRHKITKRGQNVTFRCDPISEHNRLYWYRQTLGQGPEFLTYFQNEAQLEKSRLLSDRFSAERPKGSFSTLEIQRTEQGDSAMYLCASSLGDRVEEKLFFGSGTQLSVL.

The chain recombines TRBV5-6 with TRBJ1-2; D is undetermined. With 0 bases removed from V and 3 bases from J, the gap between germline ends came to 6 bases. There are 13 residues in the CDR3. Germline CDR1 reads SGHDT; CDR2 reads YYEEEE. The CDR3 bases are TGTGCCAGCAGCTTGGTAGCGGACTATGGCTACACCTTC. Translating gives CASSLVADYGYTF.

Only a few counts were recorded for this clone. V gene TRBV9 combines with J gene TRBJ1-1; tentative D call: TRBD1 (5 bases). Looked up from germline, CDR1 is SGDLS and CDR2 is YYNGEE. The V end lost 3 bases, the J end lost 0 bases, and 9 bases lay between the germline ends. This CDR3 is built from 14 residues. CDR3 DNA sequence: TGTGCCAGCAGCGCTACCAGGGTGAACACTGAAGCTTTCTTT. The encoded protein is CASSATRVNTEAFF. The full variable domain, rest sourced from reference TRBV9 and TRBJ1-1, is DSGVTQTPKHLITATGQRVTLRCSPRSGDLSVYWYQQSLDQGLQFLIQYYNGEERAKGNILERFSAQQFPDLHSELNLSSLELGDSALYFCASSATRVNTEAFFGQGTRLTVV.

The J gene is TRBJ2-7, the V gene TRBV2, with 12 bases fitting TRBD2. The CDR3 spans 15 residues. Looked up from germline, CDR1 is SNHLY and CDR2 is FYNNEI. The CDR3 region has the DNA TGTGCGGCCGGGCTAGCGGGGGGGCTCTCCTACGAGCAGTACTTC. It specifies CAAGLAGGLSYEQYF. Variable domain in full (rest from reference TRBV2 and TRBJ2-7): EPEVTQTPSHQVTQMGQEVILRCVPISNHLYFYWYRQILGQKVEFLVSFYNNEISEKSEIFDDQFSVERPDGSNFTLKIRSTKLEDSAMYFCAAGLAGGLSYEQYFGPGTRLTVT.

This sequence joins TRBV29-1 and TRBJ1-1; D is unresolved. The germline gives CDR1 SQVTM, CDR2 ANQGSEA. V was clipped by 5 bases and J by 1 base, with 8 bases between them. The CDR3 has 12 amino acids. The CDR3 is CSVNAENTEAFF. CDR3 DNA: TGCAGCGTTAACGCGGAGAACACTGAAGCTTTCTTT.

The J gene is TRBJ1-5, the V gene TRBV6-5, with unresolved D. The germline CDR1 and CDR2 sequences are MNHEY and SVGAGI. V gave up 2 bases and J gave up 3 bases, with 5 bases separating them. The CDR3 sequence is 13 residues long. CDR3 in amino acids: CASSYDINQPQHF. For the CDR3, the DNA is TGTGCCAGCAGTTACGATATCAATCAGCCCCAGCATTTT.

V is TRBV7-9 and J is TRBJ1-5; D gene uncertain. The V end was cut by 1 base, the J end by 2 bases, with 9 bases between. The CDR3 covers 15 residues. CDR1 is SEHNR and CDR2 is FQNEAQ in the germline V gene (reference sequence). In nucleotides, the CDR3 is TGTGCCAGCAGCTTAGGGGAGACGGGCAATCAGCCCCAGCATTTT. Its translation is CASSLGETGNQPQHF.